This T cell receptor (beta chain) was captured by sequencing in a study of T cell responses to AZD1222 COVID-19 vaccine. The CDR3 loop spans 13 amino acids. The germline V and J ends were trimmed by 3 bases and 2 bases, with 9 bases remaining between them. CDR1 is GTSNPN and CDR2 is SVGIG in the germline V gene (reference sequence). The table came from immunoSEQ multiplex PCR; TCRdb's copy has only in-frame clones and leaves some out. The sample lists 150,000 to 200,000 clones; approximately 95% were seen once. This chain joins TRBV30 and TRBJ2-3; unclear D gene. The specimen was peripheral blood, collected on day 0 of AZD1222 vaccination. This TCR was sampled from an adult in good health. The DNA of the CDR3 is TGTGCCTGGAGAGTGGGATACACAGATACGCAGTATTTT. This sequence encodes CAWRVGYTDTQYF.